The source of this T cell receptor beta chain is a study of a mutant IDH1 vaccine in newly diagnosed glioma. Time point noted: week 5, during vaccination. Every vaccine dose comprised 300 ug of mutant IDH1 20-mer peptide plus topical imiquimod. Repertoires were generated with immunoSEQ multiplex PCR, while TCRdb's copy carries only in-frame clones and drops some. The data hold about 56,000 clones, with 85% to 90% observed a single time. Germline values: CDR1 WNHNN, CDR2 SYGVQD (reference sequence). The ends lost 3 bases at V and 1 base at J; junction bases unmatched: 3. There are 15 residues in the CDR3. This clone was detected only a few times. What it binds is not known.

The J gene is TRBJ1-5, the V gene TRBV10-1; 7 bases match TRBD1. This receptor was identified in a middle-aged woman with glioma. The specimen was PBMCs, collected from a glioma patient whose treatment included an IDH1 peptide vaccine. CDR3 bases: TGCGCCAGCAGTGATGGACAGGAGAGCAATCAGCCCCAGCATTTT. It specifies CASSDGQESNQPQHF.